This T cell receptor beta chain is from a study of CD8+ T cells in alopecia areata. The length of the CDR3 is 12 residues. Germline V gene data show CDR1 as GTSNPN and CDR2 as SVGIG (reference sequence). Treatment specified: oral pan-JAK inhibitor, 5-10 mg twice daily. Reverse transcription of extracted RNA yielded cDNA, which provided the sequencing template. The repertoire was sequenced with immunoSEQ multiplex PCR; TCRdb's copy has only in-frame clones and lacks some. This table holds 200,000 to 250,000 clones, around three fifths found once. The sample consisted of CD4+ T cells sorted from blood, taken at week 4, from a patient treated with tofacitinib. V and J are TRBV30 and TRBJ2-1; D may correspond to TRBD1 or TRBD2 (6 bases each). The source is a human donor with alopecia areata. CDR3 region: CAGEGGRNEQFF. The CDR3, as DNA: TGTGCGGGAGAGGGGGGAAGGAATGAGCAGTTCTTC.